The 3 T cell receptor beta chains below all came from one sample that was sequenced in a study of OX40 agonist ivuxolimab in advanced cancers. The repertoire was sequenced with immunoSEQ multiplex PCR; TCRdb's copy has only in-frame clones and lacks some. The sample lists some 150,000 clones; just over 90% were seen once. This specimen consisted of CD4+ or CD8+ T cells sorted from blood, obtained in a trial of the OX40 agonist ivuxolimab. These receptors were obtained from an adult with an advanced solid tumor such as melanoma, head and neck, liver or kidney cancer.

The V gene is TRBV15, the J gene TRBJ2-2; D gene ambiguous. Germline lookup yields CDR1 LNHNV and CDR2 YYDKDF (reference sequence). Trimming removed 8 bases at V and 3 bases at J, with 7 bases between. The CDR3 runs to 12 residues. CDR3 region: CATRAYTGELFF. The CDR3 nucleotides read TGTGCCACCCGGGCTTACACCGGGGAGCTGTTTTTT. Full variable domain (outside the CDR3, taken from reference TRBV15 and TRBJ2-2): DAMVIQNPRYQVTQFGKPVTLSCSQTLNHNVMYWYQQKSSQAPKLLFHYYDKDFNNEADTPDNFQSRRPNTSFCFLDIRSPGLGDTAMYLCATRAYTGELFFGEGSRLTVL.

The chain joins TRBV28 to TRBJ2-5; D is perhaps TRBD2 (5 bases). The ends were cut back, 1 base at V and 5 bases at J, with 14 bases in the middle. This CDR3 comprises 15 residues. Germline CDR1 MDHEN, CDR2 SYDVKM. This chain's CDR3 is CASSLSYITRETQYF. CDR3 sequence (DNA): TGTGCCAGCAGTTTATCGTACATAACTAGGGAGACCCAGTACTTC.

The V gene is TRBV9, the J gene TRBJ2-1; D might be TRBD2 (6 bases). Per the germline V gene, CDR1 is SGDLS and CDR2 is YYNGEE. This CDR3 has 16 amino acids. Trimming left V 0 bases short and J 8 bases short, with 18 bases between. CDR3 region: CASSVGVTRGWHEQFF. CDR3 bases: TGTGCCAGCAGCGTAGGGGTGACTAGGGGCTGGCATGAGCAGTTCTTC.